This record looks at one T cell receptor (beta chain) sequence and its context. These data originate in a study of blood T cell repertoires in COVID-19. TCRdb's copy holds only in-frame clones and misses some; the assay was immunoSEQ multiplex PCR. The top ten hold roughly 2.2% of the sample, which has about 280,000 clones, about nine tenths seen once. CDR1 is MNHEY and CDR2 is SVGAGI in the germline V gene. This CDR3 has 13 residues. V shed 7 bases and J shed 7 bases, with 16 bases lying between them. Sequenced sample: peripheral blood. The chain links TRBV6-5 to TRBJ1-2; D perhaps matches TRBD1 (5 bases). This receptor was obtained from a woman aged 50 to 60 who had recovered from COVID-19. DNA of the CDR3: TGTGCCAGCACTTTGGGGGGGAAGGGTGGCTACACCTTC. It yields the protein CASTLGGKGGYTF.